A single sample is the source of the 18 T cell receptor beta chains below, sequenced in a study of blood T cells in healthy people across ages. Through a sample-barcoded 5' primer and a J-beta primer mix, a second PCR was run for about 6 to 11 cycles. TCRdb recomputed calls from the 5' RACE reads with MiXCR, one row per CDR3 protein. The sample lists 650,000 to 700,000 distinct CDR3 sequences, about 30% occurring once. Sequencing used blood. These receptors all stem from a woman of 80 years or more in good health.

This clonotype was observed at least ten times. This chain joins TRBV29-1 and TRBJ2-6; 7 positions agree with TRBD1. V dropped 0 bases and J dropped 0; count of bases not matched to a gene: 8. The CDR3 has 18 amino acids. The germline gives CDR1 SQVTM, CDR2 ANQGSEA. CDR3 loop: CSVEDRSRGFSGANVLTF. CDR3 sequence (DNA): TGCAGCGTTGAAGATCGAAGCAGGGGGTTCTCTGGGGCCAACGTCCTGACTTTC.

Worth noting for this clonotype: This sequence may be a read error, since a much larger clone differs from it by one base. The chain carries TRBV4-3 and TRBJ2-7, with TRBD2 as a possible D gene (6 bases). This CDR3 contains 15 residues. Deletions cut 2 bases from V and 7 bases from J, with 18 bases between. Germline V gene data show CDR1 as LGHNA and CDR2 as YSLEER. CDR3 protein: CASSQNRLRENEQYF. In nucleotides, the CDR3 is TGCGCCAGCAGCCAAAACAGGTTACGGGAGAATGAGCAGTACTTC.

This chain connects TRBV11-2 to TRBJ1-2; no clear D. Trimming took off 1 base at V and 8 bases at J, with 8 bases between the two ends. The CDR3 contains 12 residues. Per germline, CDR1 SGHAT and CDR2 FQNNGV. This CDR3 is CASSLVFGGYTF. Here the CDR3 DNA reads TGTGCCAGCAGCTTAGTGTTCGGGGGCTACACCTTC.

The chain employs TRBV12-3 or TRBV12-4 and TRBJ1-1; TRBD1 agrees at 10 bases. V lost 6 bases, J lost 10 bases, and 11 bases stayed unmatched. The CDR3 spans 14 residues. The CDR3 sequence is CASRWGRQGARAFF. Here the CDR3 DNA reads TGTGCCAGCAGGTGGGGGCGACAGGGGGCGAGAGCTTTCTTT.

This clonotype was counted at least ten times. This rearrangement joins TRBV15 to TRBJ2-1, with D unresolved. V was cut by 1 base and J by 5 bases, with 12 bases left in between. Germline V lookup: CDR1 LNHNV, CDR2 YYDKDF (reference sequence). The CDR3 consists of 15 residues. This CDR3 is CATSRGGVENNEQFF. CDR3 sequence (DNA): TGTGCCACCAGCAGAGGCGGCGTGGAGAACAATGAGCAGTTCTTC.

This clonotype appeared a single time. The junction differs from germline at one of its ends, possibly a read error. The chain is built from TRBV6-6 and TRBJ2-6, with D possibly matching TRBD1 (5 bases). Per germline, CDR1 MNHNY and CDR2 SVGAGI (reference sequence). The CDR3 spans 14 residues. CDR3: CASLLTSGANVRTF. In DNA form, the CDR3 reads TGTGCCAGCCTTCTGACCTCTGGGGCCAACGTCCGGACTTTC.

This clonotype has ten or more counts. J is TRBJ2-1 and V is TRBV6-2 or TRBV6-3; the match to TRBD2 covers 8 bases. Germline CDR1 and CDR2: MNHEY and SVGEGT. The CDR3 is 12 residues long. V lost 5 bases and J lost 11; bases outside the gene matches: 5. CDR3 bases: TGTGCCAGCAGTCGAGGACTAGCCCAGCAGTTCTTC. It translates to CASSRGLAQQFF.

As concerns this clonotype: A much larger clone is a single base away; this may be a read error. The V gene is TRBV5-6, the J gene TRBJ2-1; either TRBD1 or TRBD2 may fit D (5 bases each). Germline lookup yields CDR1 SGHDT and CDR2 YYEEEE. CDR3 length: 17 residues. The CDR3 DNA reads TGTGCCAGCAGCTTACCGGGACGGACAAGCTCCTACAATGAGCGGTTCTTC. This translates into CASSLPGRTSSYNERFF.

In its sample, this clonotype was seen many times. The gene calls are TRBV2 and TRBJ2-3; 9 bases agree with TRBD2. J gave up 1 base and V 4 bases, and 6 bases lay outside the gene matches. Germline assignment: CDR1 SNHLY and CDR2 FYNNEI. The CDR3 runs 16 residues. CDR3: CASSAGSSGGTDTQYF. The CDR3 DNA reads TGTGCCAGCAGTGCAGGCTCTAGCGGGGGCACAGATACGCAGTATTTT.

This clonotype appeared many times. The gene calls are TRBV30 and TRBJ1-1; 8 nucleotides match TRBD1. The CDR3 extends over 13 amino acids. J gave up 4 bases and V 3 bases, and 4 bases lay outside the gene matches. Germline loops: CDR1 GTSNPN, CDR2 SVGIG (reference sequence). The CDR3 here is CAWSTRGLTEAFF. The DNA of the CDR3 is TGTGCCTGGAGCACCAGGGGGCTCACTGAAGCTTTCTTT.

This clonotype was recorded at least ten times. The chain carries TRBV12-3 or TRBV12-4 and TRBJ1-5; D unresolved. The CDR3 contains 14 residues. V lost 5 bases and J 1 base, leaving 9 bases between the germline ends. CDR3 DNA: TGTGCCAGCAGTCAGGAGGGAAGCAATCAGCCCCAGCATTTT. Translation: CASSQEGSNQPQHF.

The V gene is TRBV7-2, the J gene TRBJ1-5; D might be TRBD1 (5 bases). V was pared by 0 bases and J by 2 bases, with 17 bases between. Germline loops: CDR1 SGHTA, CDR2 FQGNSA. The CDR3 is made up of 18 amino acids. CDR3 region: CASSLAPYRSRGNQPQHF. Here the CDR3 DNA reads TGTGCCAGCAGCTTAGCCCCGTACAGGTCACGGGGCAATCAGCCCCAGCATTTT.

This clonotype was detected many times. The V call is TRBV12-3 or TRBV12-4, the J call TRBJ2-3; tentative D call: TRBD2 (7 bases). Trimming took off 9 bases at V and 3 bases at J, with 19 bases between the two ends. CDR3 length: 15 amino acids. The CDR3 region is CASGGGERVTDTQYF. Here the CDR3 DNA reads TGTGCCAGTGGAGGGGGGGAAAGGGTGACAGATACGCAGTATTTT.

This clonotype occurred a few times. In nucleotides, the CDR3 is TGTGCCAGCAGTTTATCGGGGGGCCTGTTCGAGCAGTACTTC. Its translation: CASSLSGGLFEQYF. The rearrangement joins TRBV28 to TRBJ2-5, with D possibly TRBD2 on 7 matching bases. The J call may be wrong; the DNA end is better matched by TRBJ2-7. This CDR3 spans 14 amino acids. Germline V gene sequence: CDR1 MDHEN, CDR2 SYDVKM.

This clonotype was counted between two and nine times. This chain joins TRBV5-1 and TRBJ2-1, with 7 bases identical to TRBD1. The CDR3 totals 16 residues. In germline, CDR1 is SGHRS, CDR2 YFSETQ. After removal of 2 bases from V and 0 bases from J, the junction contained 5 bases not matched to a gene. The CDR3 sequence: CASSLPTGSSYNEQFF. CDR3 nucleotide sequence: TGCGCCAGCAGCTTACCGACAGGGAGCTCCTACAATGAGCAGTTCTTC. The variable domain in full, completed from reference TRBV5-1 and TRBJ2-1, reads KAGVTQTPRYLIKTRGQQVTLSCSPISGHRSVSWYQQTPGQGLQFLFEYFSETQRNKGNFPGRFSGRQFSNSRSEMNVSTLELGDSALYLCASSLPTGSSYNEQFFGPGTRLTVL.

The DNA for the CDR3 is TGTGCCAGCAGCCCACCTTTGCCTCATTTTACGCAGGGGGACAACGAGCAGTACTTC. Protein: CASSPPLPHFTQGDNEQYF. The chain has TRBV27 and TRBJ2-7, with 7 bases fitting TRBD1. The V and J ends lost 6 bases and 5 bases, in that order; junction bases with no gene match: 25. The CDR3 covers 19 residues. Germline CDR1 and CDR2: MNHEY and SMNVEV (reference sequence).

This clonotype has more than one count but fewer than ten. This chain joins TRBV6-1 and TRBJ1-4, with 8 positions matching TRBD1. This CDR3 has 16 residues. Trimming at V came to 6 bases and at J to 8 bases, leaving 14 bases not matched to a gene. Germline values: CDR1 MNHNS, CDR2 SASEGT. The DNA of the CDR3 is TGTGCCAGCAGCATCCTGTCAGGGACAGGAGGAGAAAAACTGTTTTTT. Amino acid sequence: CASSILSGTGGEKLFF.

The chain couples TRBV11-2 to TRBJ2-5; 10 bases are a match to TRBD1. The DNA end is more similar to TRBJ2-4, so the J call may be wrong. The CDR3 totals 14 residues. CDR1 SGHAT and CDR2 FQNNGV come from the germline V gene. In DNA, the CDR3 is TGTGCCAGCAGCTCCGGGACAGGGGTGAACATTCAGTACTTC. Amino acids: CASSSGTGVNIQYF.